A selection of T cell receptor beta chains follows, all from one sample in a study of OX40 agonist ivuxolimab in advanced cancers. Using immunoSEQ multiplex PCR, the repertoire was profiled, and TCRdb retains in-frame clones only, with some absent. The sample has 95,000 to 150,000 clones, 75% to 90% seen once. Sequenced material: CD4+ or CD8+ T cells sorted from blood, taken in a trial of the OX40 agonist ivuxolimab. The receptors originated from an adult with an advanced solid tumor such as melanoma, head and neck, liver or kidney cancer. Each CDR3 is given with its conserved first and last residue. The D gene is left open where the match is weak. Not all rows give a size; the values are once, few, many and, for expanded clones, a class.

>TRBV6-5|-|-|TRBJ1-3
TGTGCCAGCACTCGGGGCCGGGGCTCTGGAAACACCATATATTTT
CASTRGRGSGNTIYF
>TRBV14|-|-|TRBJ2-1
TGTGCCAGCAGCCCTTCAGGAAGCTCCTACAATGAGCAGTTCTTC
CASSPSGSSYNEQFF
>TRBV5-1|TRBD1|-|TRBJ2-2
TGCGCCAGCAGGCCCCTACAGGGGGCCGAGACCGGGGAGCTGTTTTTT
CASRPLQGAETGELFF
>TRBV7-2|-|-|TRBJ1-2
TGTGCCAGCAGCCCGTCCCCTAACTATGGCTACACCTTC
CASSPSPNYGYTF
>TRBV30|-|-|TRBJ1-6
TGTGCCTTAAGACAGTCGAGCTCCTATAATTCACCCCTCCACTTT
CALRQSSSYNSPLHF
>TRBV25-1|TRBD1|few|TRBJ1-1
TGTGCCAGCAGTGCCACCGGGACAGTCAATAGTTTCTTT
CASSATGTVNSFF
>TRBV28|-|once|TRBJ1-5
TGTGCCAGCAGTTTAGGAGGTCAGCCCCAGCATTTT
CASSLGGQPQHF
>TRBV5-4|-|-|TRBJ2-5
TGTGCCAGCAGCTCCCGGGACGCCTCGAGTCAGACCCAGTACTTC
CASSSRDASSQTQYF
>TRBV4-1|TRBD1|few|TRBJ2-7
TGCGCCAGCAGCTTGGGACAGGGCCCCTACGAGCAGTACTTC
CASSLGQGPYEQYF
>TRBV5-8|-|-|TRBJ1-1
TGTGCCAGCAGCTTGGGGGTATACACTGAAGCTTTCTTT
CASSLGVYTEAFF
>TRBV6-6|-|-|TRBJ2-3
TGTGCCAGCGCCTTCTGGGGGTTAGAAGATACGCAGTATTTT
CASAFWGLEDTQYF
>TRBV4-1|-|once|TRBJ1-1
TGCGCCAGCAGCCAAGTGGGAACGGGCCGAAATGCTGAAGCTTTCTTT
CASSQVGTGRNAEAFF
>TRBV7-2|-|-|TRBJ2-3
TGTGCCAGCAGCTTAGCTCGGACCACAGATACGCAGTATTTT
CASSLARTTDTQYF
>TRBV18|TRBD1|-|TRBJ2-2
TGTGCCAGCAACCCGACAGGGACCGGGGAGCTGTTTTTT
CASNPTGTGELFF
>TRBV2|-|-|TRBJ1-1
TGTGCCAGCAGTGAACCAGGAGGAAGAGCTTTCTTT
CASSEPGGRAFF
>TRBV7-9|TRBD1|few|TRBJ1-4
TGTGCCAGCGAGACAGGGGGCGCTGGCGAAAAACTGTTTTTT
CASETGGAGEKLFF
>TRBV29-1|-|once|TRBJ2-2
TGCAGCGTTGGCGTTAGCGTGGTGGCCGGGGAGCTGTTTTTT
CSVGVSVVAGELFF
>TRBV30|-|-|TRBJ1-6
TGTGCCTGGAGTGATAGTTATAATTCACCCCTCCACTTT
CAWSDSYNSPLHF
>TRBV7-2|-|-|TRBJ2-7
TGTGCCAGCAGCTTAGGAGTTCCTAGCATTGGCTACGAGCAGTACTTC
CASSLGVPSIGYEQYF